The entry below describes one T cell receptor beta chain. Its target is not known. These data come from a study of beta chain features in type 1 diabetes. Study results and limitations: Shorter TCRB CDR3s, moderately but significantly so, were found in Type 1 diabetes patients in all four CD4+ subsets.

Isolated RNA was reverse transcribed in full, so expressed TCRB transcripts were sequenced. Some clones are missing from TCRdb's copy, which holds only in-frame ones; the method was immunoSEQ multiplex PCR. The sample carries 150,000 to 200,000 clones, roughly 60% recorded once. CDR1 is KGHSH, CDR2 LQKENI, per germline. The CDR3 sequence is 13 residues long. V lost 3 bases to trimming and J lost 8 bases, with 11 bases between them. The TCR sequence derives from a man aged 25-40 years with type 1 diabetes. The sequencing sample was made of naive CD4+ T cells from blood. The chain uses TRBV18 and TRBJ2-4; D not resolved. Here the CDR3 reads CASSPLVGDIQYF. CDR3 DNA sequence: TGTGCCAGCTCACCCCTGGTTGGGGACATTCAGTACTTC.